The T cell receptor (beta chain) under discussion was sequenced for a study of cytomegalovirus exposure and HLA in healthy donors. Study information: An early data release held about 85 million unique TCRs from HLA-typed donors.

Overall study results and limits: The likely origin of a cluster of highly shared sequence variants was a sequencing artifact. In vitro confirmation showed three CMV-associated chains to be CMV antigen specific.

Concerning this clone: Antigen specificity is unknown.

Use of 60 Vbeta and 13 Jbeta primers characterized the PCR. In the study's own analysis: In a later analysis, some 80 million unique TCR beta chains included roughly 11 million shared by two or more donors. The method was immunoSEQ multiplex PCR; TCRdb's version includes in-frame clones alone and lacks a portion of them. That table is the source of V, J and clone size, and D and trimming were worked out from the DNA. The sample has approximately 180,000 clones; 80% are singletons. The CDR3 covers 15 residues. The V gene end was trimmed by 8 bases and the J gene end by 3 bases; junction bases not matched to a gene: 13. Germline loops: CDR1 SGHVS, CDR2 FNYEAQ.

The V gene is TRBV7-6, the J gene TRBJ2-7; 7 nucleotides line up with TRBD2. Sequencing input: PBMCs. The clonotype comes from a woman in her 40s in good health and CMV-seronegative. For the CDR3, the DNA is TGTGCCAGCGCCAAGGAGGGCGAGCGGGGCTACGAGCAGTACTTC. Its translation: CASAKEGERGYEQYF. Based on the CDR3 plus reference TRBV7-6 and TRBJ2-7, the full variable domain is GAGVSQSPRYKVTKRGQDVALRCDPISGHVSLYWYRQALGQGPEFLTYFNYEAQQDKSGLPNDRFSAERPEGSISTLTIQRTEQRDSAMYRCASAKEGERGYEQYFGPGTRLTVT.